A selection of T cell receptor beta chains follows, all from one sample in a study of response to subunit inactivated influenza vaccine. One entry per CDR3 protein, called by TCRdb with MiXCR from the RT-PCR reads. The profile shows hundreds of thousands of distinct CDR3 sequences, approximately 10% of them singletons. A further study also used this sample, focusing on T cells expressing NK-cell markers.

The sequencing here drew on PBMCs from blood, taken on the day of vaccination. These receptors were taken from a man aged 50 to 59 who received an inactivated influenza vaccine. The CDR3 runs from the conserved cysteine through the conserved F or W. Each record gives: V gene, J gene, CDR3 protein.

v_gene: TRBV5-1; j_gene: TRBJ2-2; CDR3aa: CASCRGQSGELFF
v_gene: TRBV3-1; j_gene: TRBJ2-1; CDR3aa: CASSRTGPEQFF
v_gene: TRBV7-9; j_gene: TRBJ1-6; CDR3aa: CASIFSSYNSPLHF
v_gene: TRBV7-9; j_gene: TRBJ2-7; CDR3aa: CASSPPGGIGYEQYF
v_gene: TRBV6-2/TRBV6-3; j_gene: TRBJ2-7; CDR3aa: CASSYGVREQYF
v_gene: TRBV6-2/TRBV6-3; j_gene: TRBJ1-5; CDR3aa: CASSLTGVNQPQHF
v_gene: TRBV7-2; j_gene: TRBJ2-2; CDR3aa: CASSPSGGGNTGELFF
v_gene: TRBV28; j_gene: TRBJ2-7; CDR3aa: CAGGGSSYEQYF
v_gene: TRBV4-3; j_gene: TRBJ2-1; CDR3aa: CASSHRGAAYNEQFF
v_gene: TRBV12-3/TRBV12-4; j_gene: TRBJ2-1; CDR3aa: CASSFGLAGGKAEQFF
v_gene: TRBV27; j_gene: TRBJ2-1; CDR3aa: CASSPRAYNEQFF